The clone carrying this TCR beta chain was detected only a few times. No antigen is known for it. The sample belongs to a study of T cells after yellow fever vaccination. General study results and limits: Post-booster samples contained most primary-vaccination clones (about 95% CD4, roughly 88% CD8).

TCRdb independently ran MiXCR on the 5' RACE reads; one entry per CDR3 protein. The table lists 300,000 to 350,000 distinct CDR3 sequences, 3.5% to 4.5% of them singletons. The CDR3 consists of 14 residues. Germline CDR1 reads KGHSH; CDR2 reads LQKENI. V lost 5 bases to trimming and J lost 4 bases, with 12 bases between them. The chain carries TRBV18 and TRBJ1-5; TRBD1 might be the D (6 bases). The clonotype was recovered from a man between 18 and 29 years old who received the YFV17D yellow fever vaccine. The input for sequencing was PBMCs, taken 15 days after the yellow fever booster vaccination. The CDR3 spells CASSTGHTNQPQHF. CDR3 sequence (DNA): TGTGCCAGCTCAACGGGACATACGAATCAGCCCCAGCATTTT. Together with reference TRBV18 and TRBJ1-5, the CDR3 gives the full variable domain: NAGVMQNPRHLVRRRGQEARLRCSPMKGHSHVYWYRQLPEEGLKFMVYLQKENIIDESGMPKERFSAEFPKEGPSILRIQQVVRGDSAAYFCASSTGHTNQPQHFGDGTRLSIL.